Each of the 21 T cell receptor beta chains below was sequenced from the same sample in a study of shared clonotypes between healthy human individuals. Repertoires were generated with immunoSEQ multiplex PCR, while TCRdb's copy carries only in-frame clones and drops some. This sample has millions of clones, with over 85% found just once. The specimen sequenced was naive CD4+ T cells from PBMCs. Specified subset: CD45RA+ positively selected. The receptors come from a man between 18 and 35 years old in good health. Some clones in this sample may be carry-over from other donors' samples.

This chain joins TRBV9 and TRBJ2-1; D is ambiguous. The CDR3 consists of 15 residues. V was trimmed by 1 base and J by 1 base, leaving 9 bases between them. Per the germline V gene, CDR1 is SGDLS and CDR2 is YYNGEE. CDR3 DNA sequence: TGTGCCAGCAGCGTACTCGGTATTTCCTACAATGAGCAGTTCTTC. It specifies CASSVLGISYNEQFF.

The CDR3 bases are TGTGCCAGCAGCCCTTTAGTGGCCGGGACTCTTAACTACAATGAGCAGTTCTTC. This sequence encodes CASSPLVAGTLNYNEQFF. V usage is TRBV28 and J usage is TRBJ2-1; TRBD2 is a possible D gene (6 bases). Trimming removed 6 bases at V and 3 bases at J, with 24 bases between. The CDR3 loop spans 18 amino acids. Germline loops: CDR1 MDHEN, CDR2 SYDVKM.

The rearrangement uses TRBV19 and TRBJ1-5; tentatively, D is TRBD1 (5 bases). CDR1 is LNHDA, CDR2 SQIVND, per germline (reference sequence). This CDR3 has 14 amino acids. V was trimmed by 3 bases and J by 2 bases, leaving 8 bases between them. The CDR3, as DNA: TGTGCCAGTAGTATGAGCAGGGGCAATCAGCCCCAGCATTTT. Translating gives CASSMSRGNQPQHF.

V usage is TRBV9 and J usage is TRBJ1-1; TRBD1 matches at 8 bases. J gave up 1 base and V 3 bases, and 8 bases lay outside the gene matches. The CDR3 is 16 residues long. Germline V lookup: CDR1 SGDLS, CDR2 YYNGEE. Here the CDR3 reads CASSAVVQGGNTEAFF. The CDR3 coding sequence is TGTGCCAGCAGCGCAGTGGTACAGGGGGGGAACACTGAAGCTTTCTTT.

V and J are TRBV5-1 and TRBJ1-2, with TRBD1 matching 7 bases. The CDR3 is 14 residues long. Trimming took 4 bases from V and 2 from J; bases not matched to a gene: 5. Germline CDR1 SGHRS, CDR2 YFSETQ. The CDR3 bases are TGCGCCAGCAGCCCACAGGGGATGAACTATGGCTACACCTTC. This translates into CASSPQGMNYGYTF.

This chain links TRBV7-3 with TRBJ2-2; TRBD2 matches at 9 bases. The CDR3 has 19 amino acids. Germline CDR1 SGHTA, CDR2 FQGTGA. Trimming cost V 5 bases and J 6 bases; bases outside gene matches: 19. This chain's CDR3 is CASSPNRGSGRRAPGELFF. CDR3 nucleotide sequence: TGTGCCAGCAGCCCTAACAGGGGTAGCGGGAGAAGGGCACCCGGGGAGCTGTTTTTT.

V gene TRBV5-6 combines with J gene TRBJ2-1; no clear D gene. This CDR3 region has 14 residues. V was trimmed by 4 bases and J by 2 bases, leaving 10 bases between them. CDR1 is SGHDT and CDR2 is YYEEEE in the germline V gene. CDR3 nucleotide sequence: TGTGCCAGCAGCCCCGGACCTGCCTACAATGAGCAGTTCTTC. Translating it yields CASSPGPAYNEQFF. Combining the CDR3 with reference TRBV5-6 and TRBJ2-1 gives the whole variable domain DAGVTQSPTHLIKTRGQQVTLRCSPKSGHDTVSWYQQALGQGPQFIFQYYEEEERQRGNFPDRFSGHQFPNYSSELNVNALLLGDSALYLCASSPGPAYNEQFFGPGTRLTVL.

The chain employs TRBV28 and TRBJ1-5; 9 bases are a match to TRBD1. Germline-derived CDR1 and CDR2 are MDHEN and SYDVKM. V shed 4 bases, J shed 10 bases, and the junction held 8 bases outside the gene matches. The CDR3 runs 14 residues. CDR3 amino acids: CASSSGQGRSPQHF. CDR3 sequence (DNA): TGTGCCAGCAGTTCTGGACAGGGGCGGTCTCCCCAGCATTTT. Based on the CDR3 plus reference TRBV28 and TRBJ1-5, the full variable domain is DVKVTQSSRYLVKRTGEKVFLECVQDMDHENMFWYRQDPGLGLRLIYFSYDVKMKEKGDIPEGYSVSREKKERFSLILESASTNQTSMYLCASSSGQGRSPQHFGDGTRLSIL.

This chain uses TRBV30 with TRBJ1-1; D is uncertain. This CDR3 has 13 amino acids. The germline V gene encodes CDR1 GTSNPN and CDR2 SVGIG (reference sequence). V lost 2 bases, J lost 2 bases, and 9 bases lay in between. CDR3: CAWSWTSNTEAFF. The CDR3 region has the DNA TGTGCCTGGAGTTGGACGTCCAACACTGAAGCTTTCTTT.

The chain's CDR3 is CASSQTPTSGSLYEQYF. The CDR3 coding sequence is TGCGCCAGCAGCCAAACCCCCACTAGCGGGAGCCTCTACGAGCAGTACTTC. The chain employs TRBV4-1 and TRBJ2-7, with 11 bases that match TRBD2. In germline, CDR1 is MGHRA, CDR2 YSYEKL. The junction had 9 bases not matched to a gene; V was cut back by 2 bases and J by 3 bases. The CDR3 covers 17 residues.

The sample holds one count of this clone. This rearrangement joins TRBV15 to TRBJ2-7; 10 nucleotides match TRBD1. Germline-derived CDR1 and CDR2 are LNHNV and YYDKDF (reference sequence). V dropped 4 bases and J dropped 5; count of bases not matched to a gene: 5. This CDR3 comprises 14 residues. CDR3: CATSKGQGTDEQYF. CDR3 nucleotides: TGTGCCACCAGCAAGGGACAGGGGACCGACGAGCAGTACTTC.

V is TRBV5-1 and J is TRBJ2-3; no clear D gene. Per the germline V gene, CDR1 is SGHRS and CDR2 is YFSETQ. Trimming shortened V by 0 bases and J by 4 bases, and 15 bases separated the two germline ends. The CDR3 length is 16 residues. The DNA of the CDR3 is TGCGCCAGCAGCTTGGTAGGCTTACAAAGGGCAGATACGCAGTATTTT. Amino acid sequence: CASSLVGLQRADTQYF.

This clone has only a few counts. The chain employs TRBV28 and TRBJ2-1, with no clear D. The CDR3 is 13 residues long. V lost 11 bases and J lost 6, with 17 bases in between. The germline V gene encodes CDR1 MDHEN and CDR2 SYDVKM. The CDR3 sequence is CAVVGSRVNEQFF. DNA of the CDR3: TGTGCCGTTGTGGGGTCAAGGGTCAATGAGCAGTTCTTC.

This clone occurred once. The chain joins TRBV6-1 to TRBJ1-5, with D perhaps TRBD1 (6 bases). Germline V gene data show CDR1 as MNHNS and CDR2 as SASEGT. The CDR3 loop spans 14 amino acids. V gave up 1 base and J gave up 5 bases, with 9 bases separating them. DNA of the CDR3: TGTGCCAGCAGTGAAGGGCACAGGGATCAGCCCCAGCATTTT. Protein: CASSEGHRDQPQHF.

The V and J genes are TRBV29-1 and TRBJ2-5, with 8 nucleotides matching TRBD1. Germline values: CDR1 SQVTM, CDR2 ANQGSEA. V dropped 3 bases and J dropped 5; count of bases not matched to a gene: 5. The length of the CDR3 is 13 residues. The CDR3 protein is CSVEQGAVETQYF. The CDR3 nucleotides read TGCAGCGTTGAGCAGGGGGCTGTCGAGACCCAGTACTTC.

The chain uses TRBV5-5 and TRBJ2-2, with a tentative D call TRBD2 (6 bases). Germline loops: CDR1 SGHKS, CDR2 YYEKEE (reference sequence). The CDR3 loop spans 15 amino acids. Between the trimmed V and J ends, which lost 1 base and 4 bases, there was a span of 11 bases. The DNA for the CDR3 is TGTGCCAGCAGCTTGACTAGCAGGATCACCGGGGAGCTGTTTTTT. This sequence encodes CASSLTSRITGELFF.

This clone was observed a single time. The J gene is TRBJ2-2, the V gene TRBV18; D possibly corresponds to TRBD1 (6 bases). The V gene lost 2 bases and the J gene lost 0 bases, with 7 bases spanning the gap. Germline V lookup: CDR1 KGHSH, CDR2 LQKENI. The CDR3 sequence is 15 residues long. The chain's CDR3 is CASSPGGTNTGELFF. The DNA of the CDR3 is TGTGCCAGCTCACCAGGGGGCACGAACACCGGGGAGCTGTTTTTT.

This rearrangement joins TRBV6-1 to TRBJ2-7, with 12 bases matching TRBD2. This CDR3 spans 15 amino acids. The germline V gene has CDR1 MNHNS and CDR2 SASEGT. The trim removed 5 bases at V and 0 bases at J, leaving 2 bases unmatched. Here the CDR3 reads CASSRTSGDSYEQYF. The CDR3 nucleotides are TGTGCCAGCAGTAGGACTAGCGGGGACTCCTACGAGCAGTACTTC.

The chain is built from TRBV28 and TRBJ1-1, with 10 bases matching TRBD1. From germline, CDR1 is MDHEN and CDR2 SYDVKM. Trimming removed 4 bases from V and 4 bases from J; junction bases left unmatched: 3. CDR3 size: 14 residues. The CDR3 bases are TGTGCCAGCAGTTGGAGACAGGGGGCCACTGAAGCTTTCTTT. This encodes CASSWRQGATEAFF.

V and J are TRBV30 and TRBJ1-6, with D tentatively TRBD1 (6 bases). CDR3 length: 14 amino acids. Germline loops: CDR1 GTSNPN, CDR2 SVGIG (reference sequence). V lost 0 bases, J lost 5 bases, and 8 bases lay in between. CDR3 coding DNA: TGTGCCTGGAGTGTAGAGGGGGATAATTCACCCCTCCACTTT. As protein: CAWSVEGDNSPLHF.

V is TRBV5-1 and J is TRBJ2-3; 10 bases agree with TRBD2. The CDR3 length is 16 residues. The junction had 4 bases not matched to a gene; V was cut back by 1 base and J by 2 bases. From germline, CDR1 is SGHRS and CDR2 YFSETQ. The chain's CDR3 is CASSLRSGRATDTQYF. The DNA for the CDR3 is TGCGCCAGCAGCTTGAGGAGCGGGAGGGCCACAGATACGCAGTATTTT.